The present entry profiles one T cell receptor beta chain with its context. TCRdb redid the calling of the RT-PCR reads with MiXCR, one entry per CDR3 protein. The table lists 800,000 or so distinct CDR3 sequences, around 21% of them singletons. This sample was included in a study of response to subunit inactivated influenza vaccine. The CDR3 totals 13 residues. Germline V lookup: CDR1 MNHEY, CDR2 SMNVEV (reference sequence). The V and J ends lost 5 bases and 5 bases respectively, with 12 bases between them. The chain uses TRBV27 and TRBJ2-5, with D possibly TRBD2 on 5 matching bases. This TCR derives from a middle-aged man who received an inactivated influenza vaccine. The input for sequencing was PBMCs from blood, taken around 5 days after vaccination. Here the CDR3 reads CASSASRVETQYF. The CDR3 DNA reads TGTGCCAGCAGTGCCTCGCGGGTTGAGACCCAGTACTTC.